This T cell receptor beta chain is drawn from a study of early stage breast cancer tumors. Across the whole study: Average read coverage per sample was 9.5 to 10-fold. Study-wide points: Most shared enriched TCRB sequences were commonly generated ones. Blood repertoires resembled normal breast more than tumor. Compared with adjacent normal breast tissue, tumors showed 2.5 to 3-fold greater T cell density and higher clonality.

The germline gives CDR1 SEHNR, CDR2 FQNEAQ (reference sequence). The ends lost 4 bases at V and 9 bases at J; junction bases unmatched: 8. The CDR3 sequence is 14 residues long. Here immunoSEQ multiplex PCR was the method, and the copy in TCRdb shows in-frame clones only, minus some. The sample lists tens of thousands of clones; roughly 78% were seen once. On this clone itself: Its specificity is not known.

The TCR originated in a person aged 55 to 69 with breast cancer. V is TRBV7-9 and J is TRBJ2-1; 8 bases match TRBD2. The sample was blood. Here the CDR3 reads CASSSGLARGEQFF. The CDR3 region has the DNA TGTGCCAGCAGCTCCGGACTAGCTAGAGGTGAGCAGTTCTTC.